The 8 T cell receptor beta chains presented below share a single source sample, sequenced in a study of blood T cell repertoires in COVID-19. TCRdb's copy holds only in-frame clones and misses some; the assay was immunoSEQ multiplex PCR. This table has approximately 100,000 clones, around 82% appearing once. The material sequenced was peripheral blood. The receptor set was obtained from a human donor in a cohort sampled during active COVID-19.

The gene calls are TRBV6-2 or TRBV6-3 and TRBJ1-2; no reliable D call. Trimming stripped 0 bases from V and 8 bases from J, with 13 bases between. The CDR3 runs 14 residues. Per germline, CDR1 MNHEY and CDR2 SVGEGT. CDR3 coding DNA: TGTGCCAGCAGTTACTCGAGGCTGTCGGAGGGCTACACCTTC. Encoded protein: CASSYSRLSEGYTF.

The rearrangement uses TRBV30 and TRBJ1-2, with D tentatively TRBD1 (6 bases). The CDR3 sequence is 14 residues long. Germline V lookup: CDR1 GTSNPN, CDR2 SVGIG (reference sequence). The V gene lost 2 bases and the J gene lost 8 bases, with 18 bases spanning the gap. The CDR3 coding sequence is TGTGCCTGGAGTTTCCACTCTACCCAGGGGGGCTACACCTTC. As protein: CAWSFHSTQGGYTF.

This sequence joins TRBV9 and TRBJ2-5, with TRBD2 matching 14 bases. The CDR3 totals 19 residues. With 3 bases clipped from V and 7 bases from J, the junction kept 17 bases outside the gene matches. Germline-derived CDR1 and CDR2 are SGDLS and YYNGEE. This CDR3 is CASSEGLAGVSPLRGTQYF. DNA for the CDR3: TGTGCCAGCAGCGAGGGACTAGCGGGGGTGTCACCCTTAAGGGGGACCCAGTACTTC. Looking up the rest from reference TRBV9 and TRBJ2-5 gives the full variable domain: DSGVTQTPKHLITATGQRVTLRCSPRSGDLSVYWYQQSLDQGLQFLIQYYNGEERAKGNILERFSAQQFPDLHSELNLSSLELGDSALYFCASSEGLAGVSPLRGTQYFGPGTRLLVL.

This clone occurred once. This CDR3 reads CATSRLVATNEKLFF. As DNA, the CDR3 is TGTGCCACCAGCAGACTCGTTGCAACTAATGAAAAACTGTTTTTT. The rearrangement joins TRBV15 to TRBJ1-4; no definite D call. V gave up 2 bases and J gave up 0 bases, with 7 bases separating them. Germline V CDR1 and CDR2: LNHNV, YYDKDF (reference sequence). The CDR3 is 15 amino acids.

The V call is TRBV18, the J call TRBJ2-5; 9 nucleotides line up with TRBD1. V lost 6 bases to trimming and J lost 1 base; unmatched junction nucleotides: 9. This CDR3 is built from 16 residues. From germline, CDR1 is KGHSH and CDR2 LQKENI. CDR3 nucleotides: TGTGCCAGCTCGCTAGTTCCGGGACAGGGCCAAGAGACCCAGTACTTC. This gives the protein CASSLVPGQGQETQYF. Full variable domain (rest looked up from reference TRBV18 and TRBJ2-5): NAGVMQNPRHLVRRRGQEARLRCSPMKGHSHVYWYRQLPEEGLKFMVYLQKENIIDESGMPKERFSAEFPKEGPSILRIQQVVRGDSAAYFCASSLVPGQGQETQYFGPGTRLLVL.

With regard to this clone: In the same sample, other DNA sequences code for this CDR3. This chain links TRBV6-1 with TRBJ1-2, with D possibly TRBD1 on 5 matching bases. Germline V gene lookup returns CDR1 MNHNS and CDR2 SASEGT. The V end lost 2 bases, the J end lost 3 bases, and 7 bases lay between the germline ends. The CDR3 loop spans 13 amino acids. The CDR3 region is CASSERGDYGYTF. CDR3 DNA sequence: TGTGCCAGCAGTGAACGGGGGGACTATGGCTACACCTTC.

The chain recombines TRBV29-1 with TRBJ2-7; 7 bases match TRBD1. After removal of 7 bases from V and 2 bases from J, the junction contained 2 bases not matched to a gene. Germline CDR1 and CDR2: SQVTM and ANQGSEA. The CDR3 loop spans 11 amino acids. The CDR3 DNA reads TGCAGCGGGGGACAGACCTACGAGCAGTACTTC. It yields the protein CSGGQTYEQYF.

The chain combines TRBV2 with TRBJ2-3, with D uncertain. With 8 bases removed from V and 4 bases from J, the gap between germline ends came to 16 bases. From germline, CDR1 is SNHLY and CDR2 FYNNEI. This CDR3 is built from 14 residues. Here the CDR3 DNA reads TGTGCCAGCCATTCCCGAGTAATCTCAGATACGCAGTATTTT. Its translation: CASHSRVISDTQYF. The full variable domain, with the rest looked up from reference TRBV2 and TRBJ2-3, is EPEVTQTPSHQVTQMGQEVILRCVPISNHLYFYWYRQILGQKVEFLVSFYNNEISEKSEIFDDQFSVERPDGSNFTLKIRSTKLEDSAMYFCASHSRVISDTQYFGPGTRLTVL.